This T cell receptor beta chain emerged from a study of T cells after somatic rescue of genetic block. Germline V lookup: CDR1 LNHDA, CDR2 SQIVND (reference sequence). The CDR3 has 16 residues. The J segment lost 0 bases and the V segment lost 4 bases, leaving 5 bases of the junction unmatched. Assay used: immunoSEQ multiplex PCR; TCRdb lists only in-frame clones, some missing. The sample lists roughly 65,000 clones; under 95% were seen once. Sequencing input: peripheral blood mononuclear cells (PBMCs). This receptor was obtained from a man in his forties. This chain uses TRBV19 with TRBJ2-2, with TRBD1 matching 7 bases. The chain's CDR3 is CASSTLGQTNTGELFF. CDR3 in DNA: TGTGCCAGTAGTACCCTGGGACAGACGAACACCGGGGAGCTGTTTTTT. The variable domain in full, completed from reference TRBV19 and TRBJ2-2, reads DGGITQSPKYLFRKEGQNVTLSCEQNLNHDAMYWYRQDPGQGLRLIYYSQIVNDFQKGDIAEGYSVSREKKESFPLTVTSAQKNPTAFYLCASSTLGQTNTGELFFGEGSRLTVL.